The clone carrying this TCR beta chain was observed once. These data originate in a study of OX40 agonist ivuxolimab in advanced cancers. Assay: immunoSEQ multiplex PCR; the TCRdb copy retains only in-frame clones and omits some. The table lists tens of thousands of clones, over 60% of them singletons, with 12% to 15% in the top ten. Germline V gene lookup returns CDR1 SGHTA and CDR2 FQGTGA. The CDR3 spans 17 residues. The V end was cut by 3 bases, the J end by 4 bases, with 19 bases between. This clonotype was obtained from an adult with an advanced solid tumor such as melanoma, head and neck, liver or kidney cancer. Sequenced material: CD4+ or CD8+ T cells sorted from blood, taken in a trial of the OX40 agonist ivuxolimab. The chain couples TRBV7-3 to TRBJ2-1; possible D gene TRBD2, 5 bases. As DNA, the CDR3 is TGTGCCAGCAGCTTGAGGGTCGACGGACCTCTATACAATGAGCAGTTCTTC. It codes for CASSLRVDGPLYNEQFF. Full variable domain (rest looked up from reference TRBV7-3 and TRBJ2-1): GAGVSQTPSNKVTEKGKYVELRCDPISGHTALYWYRQSLGQGPEFLIYFQGTGAADDSGLPNDRFFAVRPEGSVSTLKIQRTERGDSAVYLCASSLRVDGPLYNEQFFGPGTRLTVL.